A single sample gave rise to the 31 T cell receptor beta chains below, sequenced in a study of OX40 agonist ivuxolimab in advanced cancers. The method was the immunoSEQ multiplex PCR assay. Sourced from immuneACCESS, this table was stored by TCRdb with only in-frame sequences that have V and J called. A share of the clones is absent; for the studies checked, an unresolved V gene accounts for under half, and the remainder has no known explanation. The sample table shows 50,000 to 75,000 clones, and around 89% are seen once. The ten biggest clones cover around 1.9% of the sample. The source was CD4+ or CD8+ T cells sorted from blood, collected in a trial of the OX40 agonist ivuxolimab. The origin of the receptors is an adult with an advanced solid tumor such as melanoma, head and neck, liver or kidney cancer.

J is TRBJ1-1 and V is TRBV5-5, with a weak D call TRBD1 (5 bases). The V end lost 3 bases, the J end lost 6 bases, and 12 bases lay between the germline ends. Looked up from germline, CDR1 is SGHKS and CDR2 is YYEKEE (reference sequence). The CDR3 is 13 residues long. CDR3 sequence (DNA): TGTGCCAGCAGCTCCACCCCAGGGTCTGAAGCTTTCTTT. This encodes CASSSTPGSEAFF.

The chain couples TRBV19 to TRBJ1-6, with 8 bases that match TRBD1. V gave up 5 bases and J gave up 7 bases; unmatched junction bases: 4. There are 14 residues in the CDR3. Germline assignment: CDR1 LNHDA and CDR2 SQIVND (reference sequence). The CDR3 sequence: CASSWDRLNSPLHF. Written as DNA, the CDR3 is TGTGCCAGTAGTTGGGACAGGCTCAATTCACCCCTCCACTTT.

Points on this clone: This sample includes further DNA sequences coding for the same CDR3. The chain carries TRBV14 and TRBJ1-2, with D unclear. Germline V gene sequence: CDR1 SGHDN, CDR2 FVKESK. Trimming removed 4 bases from V and 6 bases from J, with 9 bases in between. This CDR3 spans 12 amino acids. CDR3 residues: CASSPWSDGYTF. In DNA form, the CDR3 reads TGTGCCAGCAGCCCCTGGTCCGATGGCTACACCTTC.

The chain has TRBV5-1 and TRBJ2-7, with 11 bases that match TRBD1. After removal of 5 bases from V and 3 bases from J, the junction contained 7 bases not matched to a gene. Per germline, CDR1 SGHRS and CDR2 YFSETQ. The CDR3 runs 15 residues. Here the CDR3 DNA reads TGCGCCAGCAGAAATCCGGGACAGGGGGACTACGAGCAGTACTTC. Translation: CASRNPGQGDYEQYF.

V gene TRBV29-1 combines with J gene TRBJ2-1; maybe TRBD1 (6 bases). The V end lost 6 bases, the J end lost 6 bases, and 18 bases lay between the germline ends. The CDR3 sequence is 14 residues long. Looked up from germline, CDR1 is SQVTM and CDR2 is ANQGSEA. The CDR3 sequence: CSVSPGQFPNEQFF. CDR3 sequence (DNA): TGCAGCGTCTCGCCCGGACAGTTTCCCAATGAGCAGTTCTTC.

The chain recombines TRBV4-2 with TRBJ2-4; D gene ambiguous. The ends were cut back, 0 bases at V and 6 bases at J, with 12 bases in the middle. The CDR3 length is 15 residues. The V gene's germline CDR1 is LGHNA and CDR2 YNFKEQ. The CDR3 spells CASSQDSSLGNIQYF. The CDR3 coding sequence is TGTGCCAGCAGCCAAGATAGTAGCTTGGGAAACATTCAGTACTTC.

In its sample, this clone was seen once. V is TRBV7-9 and J is TRBJ2-2; D may be TRBD2 (6 bases). From germline, CDR1 is SEHNR and CDR2 FQNEAQ (reference sequence). The length of the CDR3 is 18 residues. Trimming shortened V by 2 bases and J by 6 bases, and 22 bases separated the two germline ends. CDR3 sequence reads: CASSLSLGLDRRAGELFF. The CDR3 DNA reads TGTGCCAGCAGCTTATCACTTGGTCTCGACCGGAGGGCCGGGGAGCTGTTTTTT.

This clone came up once. The gene calls are TRBV25-1 and TRBJ2-2, with 7 bases identical to TRBD1. CDR1 MGHDK and CDR2 SYGVNS come from the germline V gene. The trim removed 7 bases at V and 0 bases at J, leaving 8 bases unmatched. The CDR3 has 16 amino acids. The CDR3 DNA follows: TGTGCCAGCAAGGAGACAGGGATAACGAACACCGGGGAGCTGTTTTTT. The encoded protein is CASKETGITNTGELFF.

The chain couples TRBV5-4 to TRBJ2-3; no reliable D call. Trimming removed 4 bases at V and 1 base at J, with 4 bases between. Germline V lookup: CDR1 SGHNT, CDR2 YYREEE (reference sequence). This CDR3 region has 12 residues. The CDR3 nucleotides are TGTGCCAGCAGCCCTGGCACAGATACGCAGTATTTT. It is translated as CASSPGTDTQYF.

The chain joins TRBV2 to TRBJ2-5; D gene unclear. Germline V gene lookup returns CDR1 SNHLY and CDR2 FYNNEI. This CDR3 is 12 amino acids long. V lost 6 bases to trimming and J lost 2 bases, with 7 bases between them. The CDR3 coding sequence is TGTGCCAGCAGGGATAATCAAGAGACCCAGTACTTC. It specifies CASRDNQETQYF.

The rearrangement links TRBV5-1 to TRBJ1-1; 8 bases are a match to TRBD1. V gave up 4 bases and J gave up 1 base; unmatched junction bases: 12. The germline gives CDR1 SGHRS, CDR2 YFSETQ. The CDR3 consists of 17 residues. The CDR3 DNA sequence: TGCGCCAGCAGCCAACAGGGGGTTTTGGCGGGGAACACTGAAGCTTTCTTT. As protein: CASSQQGVLAGNTEAFF.

V and J are TRBV19 and TRBJ2-3; D is perhaps TRBD1 (7 bases). Trimming left V 6 bases short and J 0 bases short, with 16 bases between. The V gene's germline CDR1 is LNHDA and CDR2 SQIVND (reference sequence). The CDR3 loop spans 16 amino acids. The CDR3 loop reads CASRGGQVDSTDTQYF. The DNA of the CDR3 is TGTGCCAGTAGGGGAGGACAGGTCGATAGCACAGATACGCAGTATTTT.

This chain connects TRBV27 to TRBJ2-5, with 8 bases that match TRBD1. The J segment lost 2 bases and the V segment lost 8 bases, leaving 10 bases of the junction unmatched. Germline lookup yields CDR1 MNHEY and CDR2 SMNVEV (reference sequence). This CDR3 contains 15 residues. The CDR3 nucleotides are TGTGCCAGCGGGAACATGGGACAGGCGCAAGAGACCCAGTACTTC. Protein sequence: CASGNMGQAQETQYF.

This chain uses TRBV4-1 with TRBJ1-5, with D unclear. The germline V gene has CDR1 MGHRA and CDR2 YSYEKL. V shed 2 bases and J shed 2 bases, with 7 bases lying between them. CDR3 length equals 14 residues. This chain's CDR3 is CASSQQVGNQPQHF. CDR3 DNA: TGCGCCAGCAGCCAACAGGTAGGCAATCAGCCCCAGCATTTT.

The CDR3: CASSVEGGQGVAFF. For the CDR3, the DNA is TGTGCCAGCAGCGTAGAGGGGGGACAGGGAGTAGCTTTCTTT. The chain uses TRBV9 and TRBJ1-1, with TRBD1 matching over 9 bases. Unmatched junction bases numbered 7, after V lost 0 bases and J lost 10 bases. Germline CDR1 and CDR2: SGDLS and YYNGEE. The CDR3 is made up of 14 amino acids.

This chain's CDR3 is CASRGVGYTEAFF. As DNA, the CDR3 is TGTGCCAGCCGGGGAGTCGGGTACACTGAAGCTTTCTTT. The chain employs TRBV2 and TRBJ1-1; no reliable D call. The V and J ends lost 8 bases and 3 bases respectively, with 13 bases between them. The V gene's germline CDR1 is SNHLY and CDR2 FYNNEI. The CDR3 extends over 13 amino acids. The variable domain in full, with the rest retrieved from reference TRBV2 and TRBJ1-1, is EPEVTQTPSHQVTQMGQEVILRCVPISNHLYFYWYRQILGQKVEFLVSFYNNEISEKSEIFDDQFSVERPDGSNFTLKIRSTKLEDSAMYFCASRGVGYTEAFFGQGTRLTVV.

This clone was recorded only once. The chain is built from TRBV7-8 and TRBJ1-5; D is perhaps TRBD1 (5 bases). The CDR3 extends over 16 amino acids. Germline V gene data show CDR1 as SGHVS and CDR2 as FQNEAQ. V lost 4 bases and J lost 4, with 17 bases in between. CDR3 loop: CASSSILATGNQPQHF. CDR3 DNA sequence: TGTGCCAGCAGCTCAATACTAGCAACAGGTAATCAGCCCCAGCATTTT.

The chain employs TRBV7-6 and TRBJ1-2, with D possibly TRBD1 on 5 matching bases. Trimming left V 5 bases short and J 7 bases short, with 14 bases between. The CDR3 contains 13 residues. Germline V gene data show CDR1 as SGHVS and CDR2 as FNYEAQ. The DNA for the CDR3 is TGTGCCAGCAGCCCATCCCTAGGGGTTGGCTACACCTTC. As protein: CASSPSLGVGYTF.

The chain uses TRBV11-2 and TRBJ2-3; perhaps TRBD1 as D (6 bases). V lost 1 base and J lost 0, with 11 bases in between. This CDR3 contains 16 residues. Germline CDR1 and CDR2: SGHAT and FQNNGV. The CDR3 DNA is TGTGCCAGCAGCTTAGGGACAGCACAGAGCACAGATACGCAGTATTTT. Protein product: CASSLGTAQSTDTQYF.

This rearrangement joins TRBV6-1 to TRBJ1-5; D possibly corresponds to TRBD1 (6 bases). Per the germline V gene, CDR1 is MNHNS and CDR2 is SASEGT. Trimming left V 7 bases short and J 4 bases short, with 17 bases between. The CDR3 length is 15 residues. DNA of the CDR3: TGTGCCAGCACAGGGGATATGACAGCAAATCAGCCCCAGCATTTT. Translated: CASTGDMTANQPQHF.

This clone was detected once. The chain links TRBV7-2 to TRBJ2-7; 7 nucleotides match TRBD2. J gave up 7 bases and V 3 bases, and 9 bases lay outside the gene matches. Per the germline V gene, CDR1 is SGHTA and CDR2 is FQGNSA. This CDR3 has 14 amino acids. The DNA of the CDR3 is TGTGCCAGCAGCTTCGACTGGACTAGTGTAGAGCAGTACTTC. This encodes CASSFDWTSVEQYF.

The chain recombines TRBV28 with TRBJ2-7; 7 nucleotides match TRBD1. Germline assignment: CDR1 MDHEN and CDR2 SYDVKM. J was trimmed by 4 bases and V by 7 bases; bases with no gene match: 10. CDR3 length equals 14 residues. This chain's CDR3 is CASNNAGGTYEQYF. Here the CDR3 DNA reads TGTGCCAGCAATAACGCAGGGGGAACATACGAGCAGTACTTC.

The chain is built from TRBV28 and TRBJ2-5; TRBD1 agrees at 8 bases. The germline gives CDR1 MDHEN, CDR2 SYDVKM. With 6 bases clipped from V and 0 bases from J, the junction kept 6 bases outside the gene matches. The CDR3 is 15 residues long. CDR3 sequence reads: CASRPGGRYQETQYF. The CDR3, as DNA: TGTGCCAGCAGGCCAGGGGGCCGGTACCAAGAGACCCAGTACTTC.

The chain couples TRBV11-2 to TRBJ2-5, with 12 bases matching TRBD2. Germline loops: CDR1 SGHAT, CDR2 FQNNGV. Germline trimming cut 4 bases from V and 4 bases from J; bases unmatched to any gene: 1. The CDR3 covers 14 residues. The CDR3 reads CASSSGLAGETQYF. For the CDR3, the DNA is TGTGCCAGCAGCTCGGGACTAGCGGGAGAGACCCAGTACTTC. Looking up the rest from reference TRBV11-2 and TRBJ2-5 gives the full variable domain: EAGVAQSPRYKIIEKRQSVAFWCNPISGHATLYWYQQILGQGPKLLIQFQNNGVVDDSQLPKDRFSAERLKGVDSTLKIQPAKLEDSAVYLCASSSGLAGETQYFGPGTRLLVL.

The chain couples TRBV5-1 to TRBJ2-1; tentatively, D is TRBD2 (6 bases). The length of the CDR3 is 16 residues. The germline gives CDR1 SGHRS, CDR2 YFSETQ. Trimming left V 0 bases short and J 4 bases short, with 14 bases between. The CDR3 is CASSLDSGVSYNEQFF. The CDR3 nucleotides read TGCGCCAGCAGCTTGGATTCGGGAGTAAGTTACAATGAGCAGTTCTTC.

The rearrangement uses TRBV7-9 and TRBJ2-5; 7 bases agree with TRBD2. Germline trimming cut 3 bases from V and 5 bases from J; bases unmatched to any gene: 6. The V gene's germline CDR1 is SEHNR and CDR2 FQNEAQ (reference sequence). The CDR3 is 14 amino acids. The CDR3 protein is CASSFTSGVETQYF. The CDR3 coding sequence is TGTGCCAGCAGCTTTACGAGCGGGGTTGAGACCCAGTACTTC.

The chain is built from TRBV5-6 and TRBJ1-2, with D possibly matching TRBD1 (5 bases). CDR3 size: 14 residues. From germline, CDR1 is SGHDT and CDR2 YYEEEE. The ends were cut back, 0 bases at V and 8 bases at J, with 14 bases in the middle. The CDR3: CASSLVTGLLGYTF. As DNA, the CDR3 is TGTGCCAGCAGCTTGGTTACAGGTCTGTTGGGCTACACCTTC.

V gene TRBV14 combines with J gene TRBJ2-2; D is possibly TRBD2 (6 bases). Trimming took 0 bases from V and 7 from J, leaving 18 bases between them. The CDR3 is 17 amino acids. Germline-derived CDR1 and CDR2 are SGHDN and FVKESK. The CDR3 nucleotides read TGTGCCAGCAGCCAAGAATACTCTAGCGTGAGTGGCGGGGAGCTGTTTTTT. It translates to CASSQEYSSVSGGELFF. The full variable domain, completed using reference TRBV14 and TRBJ2-2, is EAGVTQFPSHSVIEKGQTVTLRCDPISGHDNLYWYRRVMGKEIKFLLHFVKESKQDESGMPNNRFLAERTGGTYSTLKVQPAELEDSGVYFCASSQEYSSVSGGELFFGEGSRLTVL.

This clone was counted only a few times. The rearrangement links TRBV14 to TRBJ1-1; D is unclear. Trimming shortened V by 0 bases and J by 9 bases, and 8 bases separated the two germline ends. The CDR3 spans 12 residues. The germline V gene encodes CDR1 SGHDN and CDR2 FVKESK. CDR3 sequence: CASSQEPGQAFF. The CDR3 region has the DNA TGTGCCAGCAGCCAAGAGCCAGGACAAGCTTTCTTT. Full variable domain (outside the CDR3, taken from reference TRBV14 and TRBJ1-1): EAGVTQFPSHSVIEKGQTVTLRCDPISGHDNLYWYRRVMGKEIKFLLHFVKESKQDESGMPNNRFLAERTGGTYSTLKVQPAELEDSGVYFCASSQEPGQAFFGQGTRLTVV.

The chain has TRBV14 and TRBJ2-1; 14 bases map to TRBD2. J was trimmed by 9 bases and V by 4 bases; bases with no gene match: 8. The V gene's germline CDR1 is SGHDN and CDR2 FVKESK. The CDR3 contains 16 residues. CDR3 sequence reads: CASSPLTSGGAREQFF. The CDR3 bases are TGTGCCAGCAGCCCCTTGACTAGCGGGGGGGCCCGTGAGCAGTTCTTC.

This chain joins TRBV7-9 and TRBJ2-1; 9 bases agree with TRBD2. The germline V gene has CDR1 SEHNR and CDR2 FQNEAQ (reference sequence). This CDR3 has 18 amino acids. Trimming cost V 5 bases and J 0 bases; bases outside gene matches: 11. The CDR3 here is CASSPMRAGGSSYNEQFF. CDR3 nucleotides: TGTGCCAGCAGCCCCATGCGAGCGGGAGGTAGCTCCTACAATGAGCAGTTCTTC. Based on the CDR3 plus reference TRBV7-9 and TRBJ2-1, the full variable domain is DTGVSQNPRHKITKRGQNVTFRCDPISEHNRLYWYRQTLGQGPEFLTYFQNEAQLEKSRLLSDRFSAERPKGSFSTLEIQRTEQGDSAMYLCASSPMRAGGSSYNEQFFGPGTRLTVL.